The 8 T cell receptor beta chains reported below all come from one sample, sequenced in a study of cytomegalovirus exposure and HLA in healthy donors. PCR was performed using 60 Vbeta and 13 Jbeta primers. Some clones are missing from TCRdb's copy, which holds only in-frame ones; the method was immunoSEQ multiplex PCR. The data show under 200,000 clones, around 80% seen once. The sequencing input was PBMCs. The source is a male donor in good health and CMV-seropositive.

This chain connects TRBV30 to TRBJ2-3, with TRBD2 matching 7 bases. CDR1 GTSNPN and CDR2 SVGIG come from the germline V gene (reference sequence). This CDR3 region has 14 residues. V shed 2 bases and J 4 bases; nucleotides not matched to a gene: 6. The CDR3: CAWSTAGRSDTQYF. As DNA, the CDR3 is TGTGCCTGGAGTACAGCGGGACGGTCAGATACGCAGTATTTT.

The chain links TRBV30 to TRBJ1-5; TRBD1 might be the D (6 bases). Germline V lookup: CDR1 GTSNPN, CDR2 SVGIG (reference sequence). The CDR3 has 15 amino acids. Trimming left V 0 bases short and J 1 base short, with 10 bases between. Written as DNA, the CDR3 is TGTGCCTGGAGTGTAGGGGGTAGAAGCAATCAGCCCCAGCATTTT. Protein: CAWSVGGRSNQPQHF.

The rearrangement links TRBV21-1 to TRBJ1-1; no check of the table's D call, TRBD1, against the DNA was made. TRBV21-1 is flagged as a pseudogene. This CDR3 comprises 19 residues. Here the CDR3 DNA reads TGTGCCAGCAGCTTCCGCCTCCGGGACAGGGGATGGGTGAACACTGAAGCTTTCTTT. It codes for CASSFRLRDRGWVNTEAFF.

The chain joins TRBV4-3 to TRBJ1-2, with 11 bases identical to TRBD1. This CDR3 comprises 15 residues. V was clipped by 1 base and J by 3 bases; unmatched bases: 1. Germline loops: CDR1 LGHNA, CDR2 YSLEER. The CDR3 loop reads CASSQGTGGYYGYTF. CDR3 DNA sequence: TGCGCCAGCAGCCAAGGGACAGGGGGCTACTATGGCTACACCTTC.

The V gene is TRBV27, the J gene TRBJ2-2; 7 positions agree with TRBD1. CDR3 length: 14 amino acids. Germline V gene lookup returns CDR1 MNHEY and CDR2 SMNVEV (reference sequence). J was trimmed by 1 base and V by 7 bases; bases with no gene match: 3. The CDR3 spells CASTRQGNTGELFF. The CDR3 coding sequence is TGTGCCAGCACGCGACAGGGGAACACCGGGGAGCTGTTTTTT.

The gene calls are TRBV6-1 and TRBJ1-2; 7 bases are shared with TRBD1. The CDR3 spans 15 residues. With 2 bases clipped from V and 4 bases from J, the junction kept 7 bases outside the gene matches. Germline V lookup: CDR1 MNHNS, CDR2 SASEGT. In nucleotides, the CDR3 is TGTGCCAGCAGTGAAAGTCCAGGGGGTAGCTATGGCTACACCTTC. Amino acid sequence: CASSESPGGSYGYTF.

The rearrangement uses TRBV28 and TRBJ1-4, with D hard to call. V lost 7 bases and J 0 bases, leaving 6 bases between the germline ends. Germline CDR1 is MDHEN and CDR2 is SYDVKM. The CDR3 is 13 residues long. Here the CDR3 reads CASISATNEKLFF. The DNA of the CDR3 is TGTGCCAGCATCTCGGCAACTAATGAAAAACTGTTTTTT.

This clone was detected only a few times. This chain links TRBV5-4 with TRBJ1-1; weak D call: TRBD1 (5 bases). The CDR3 loop spans 14 amino acids. Germline assignment: CDR1 SGHNT and CDR2 YYREEE (reference sequence). V gave up 4 bases and J gave up 2 bases, with 12 bases separating them. This CDR3 reads CASSPSGGNTEAFF. The CDR3 region has the DNA TGTGCCAGCAGCCCGTCGGGGGGAAACACTGAAGCTTTCTTT.